This T cell receptor (beta chain) comes out of a study of T cells in Graves' hyperthyroidism and ophthalmopathy. Used for diagnoses were clinical symptoms, serum thyroxine and TRAb, thyroid ultrasound and orbital computed tomography. TCR beta CDR3 region amplification was performed from RNA transcripts. HTBI primers were the set used in a first-round RT-PCR of the TCR CDR3. TCRdb reprocessed the multiplex PCR reads via MiXCR and lists one record per CDR3 protein. The sample has about 360,000 distinct CDR3 sequences, 25% seen once; the top ten hold less than 85%. V was shortened by 3 bases and J by 0 bases, with 11 bases between the two germline ends. This CDR3 comprises 15 residues. The V gene's germline CDR1 is KGHSH and CDR2 LQKENI.

The TCR was taken from a man aged 45-60 years with Graves' hyperthyroidism. Sequencing used blood. The gene calls are TRBV18 and TRBJ1-1; maybe TRBD1 (5 bases). The CDR3 is CASSPYRDLNTEAFF. For the CDR3, the DNA is TGTGCCAGCTCACCTTACCGGGACCTGAACACTGAAGCTTTCTTT. Full variable domain (rest looked up from reference TRBV18 and TRBJ1-1): NAGVMQNPRHLVRRRGQEARLRCSPMKGHSHVYWYRQLPEEGLKFMVYLQKENIIDESGMPKERFSAEFPKEGPSILRIQQVVRGDSAAYFCASSPYRDLNTEAFFGQGTRLTVV.